This note documents a single T cell receptor (beta chain) sequence. This record comes from a study of patients and donors after allogeneic stem cell transplantation. From germline, CDR1 is SGHVS and CDR2 FNYEAQ. Trimming took 5 bases from V and 5 from J, leaving 12 bases between them. The CDR3 loop spans 13 amino acids. TCRdb recomputed calls from the RT-PCR reads with MiXCR, one row per CDR3 protein. This sample has about 24,000 distinct CDR3 sequences, with less than 45% found just once. The sequence came from a human donor who was either an allogeneic HSCT recipient or a stem cell or donor lymphocyte infusion donor (not recorded which). It is not recorded whose cells these are; they may come from a transplant donor. The gene calls are TRBV7-6 and TRBJ1-1, with no clear D. The specimen sequenced was blood, either unsorted or a sorted T cell fraction (not recorded which). CDR3 region: CASSGYGRTEAFF. In DNA, the CDR3 is TGTGCCAGCAGCGGGTACGGGCGGACTGAAGCTTTCTTT.